This TCR beta chain was sequenced during a study of T cells in Graves' hyperthyroidism and ophthalmopathy. This clonotype was observed many times. The antigen remains unidentified. Diagnoses were made from clinical symptoms, serum measures (thyroxine and TRAb), thyroid ultrasound and orbital computed tomography. CDR1 MNHEY and CDR2 SMNVEV come from the germline V gene (reference sequence). V was trimmed by 1 base and J by 5 bases, leaving 9 bases between them. CDR3 size: 14 residues. What was amplified from RNA transcripts were TCR beta CDR3 regions. Using the HTBI primer set, a first-round RT-PCR was run on the TCR CDR3. From the multiplex PCR reads, TCRdb called clonotypes with MiXCR, one entry per CDR3 protein. The table includes a few hundred thousand distinct CDR3 sequences, roughly 15% detected once. General study points: Most clonotypes expanded in thyroid above 0.001 were likewise present in blood.

V is TRBV27 and J is TRBJ2-1; D is uncertain. Material: blood. This clonotype was obtained from a woman in her 40s with Graves' ophthalmopathy. CDR3 sequence (DNA): TGTGCCAGCAGTTTATGGGCCCAAAACAATGAGCAGTTCTTC. This translates into CASSLWAQNNEQFF.